This TCR beta chain was captured in a study of shared clonotypes between healthy human individuals. Study-wide context: The donors, a couple of women and a few men, were aged 18 to 49. General observations from the study: As a rule, naive subsets had a larger estimated richness than memory subsets.

The CDR3 consists of 15 residues. The J segment lost 5 bases and the V segment lost 4 bases, leaving 9 bases of the junction unmatched. Germline V gives CDR1 SGHRS, CDR2 YFSETQ. As to this clone: Its antigen is unknown.

Sequenced by immunoSEQ multiplex PCR; TCRdb stores in-frame clones only, minus some. The sample lists about 680,000 clones; 74% were seen once. This rearrangement joins TRBV5-1 to TRBJ2-3; 8 positions agree with TRBD2. Sequencing used memory CD4+ T cells sorted from blood. Subset specified: CD45RA-negative fraction. The TCR comes from a woman in her thirties in good health. For the CDR3, the DNA is TGCGCCAGCAGCGCCGGGACTAGAGAGCTAGATACGCAGTATTTT. Its translation is CASSAGTRELDTQYF.